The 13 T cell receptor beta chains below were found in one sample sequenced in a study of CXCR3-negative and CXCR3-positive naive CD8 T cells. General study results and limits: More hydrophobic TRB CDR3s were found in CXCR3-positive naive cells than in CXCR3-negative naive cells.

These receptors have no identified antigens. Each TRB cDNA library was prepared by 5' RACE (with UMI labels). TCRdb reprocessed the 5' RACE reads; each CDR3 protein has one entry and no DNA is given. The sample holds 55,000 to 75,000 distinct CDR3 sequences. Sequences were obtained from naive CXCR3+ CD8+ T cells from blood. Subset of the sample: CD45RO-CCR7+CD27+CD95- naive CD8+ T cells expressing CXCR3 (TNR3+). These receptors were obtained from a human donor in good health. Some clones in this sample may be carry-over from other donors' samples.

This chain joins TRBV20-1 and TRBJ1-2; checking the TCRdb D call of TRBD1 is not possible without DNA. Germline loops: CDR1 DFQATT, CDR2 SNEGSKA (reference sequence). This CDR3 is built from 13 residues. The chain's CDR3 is CSVLDRVGYGYTF.

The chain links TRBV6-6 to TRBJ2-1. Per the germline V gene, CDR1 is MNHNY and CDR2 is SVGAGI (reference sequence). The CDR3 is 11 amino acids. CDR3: CASLRDHEQFF.

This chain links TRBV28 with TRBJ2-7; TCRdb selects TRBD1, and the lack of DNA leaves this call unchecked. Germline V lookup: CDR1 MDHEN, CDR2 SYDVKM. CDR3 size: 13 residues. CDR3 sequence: CASSLVRAGEQYF.

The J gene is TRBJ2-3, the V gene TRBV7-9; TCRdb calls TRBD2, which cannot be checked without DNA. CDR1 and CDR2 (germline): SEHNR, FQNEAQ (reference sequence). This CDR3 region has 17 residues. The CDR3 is CASSSHPSGTSTDTQYF.

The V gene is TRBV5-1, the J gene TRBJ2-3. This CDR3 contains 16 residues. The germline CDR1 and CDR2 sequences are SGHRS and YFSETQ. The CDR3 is CASSLAVGFGTDTQYF.

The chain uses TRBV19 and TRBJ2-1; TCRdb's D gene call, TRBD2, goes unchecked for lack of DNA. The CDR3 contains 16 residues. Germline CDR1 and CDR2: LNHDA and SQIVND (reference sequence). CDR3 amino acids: CASSIGGRSSYNEQFF.

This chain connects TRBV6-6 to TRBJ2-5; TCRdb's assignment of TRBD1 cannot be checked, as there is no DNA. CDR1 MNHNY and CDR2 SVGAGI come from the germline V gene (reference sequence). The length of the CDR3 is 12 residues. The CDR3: CALGGGVGTQYF.

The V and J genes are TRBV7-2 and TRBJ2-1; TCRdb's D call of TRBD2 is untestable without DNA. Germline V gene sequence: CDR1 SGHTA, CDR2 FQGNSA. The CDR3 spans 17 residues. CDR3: CASSLILAGGRYNEQFF.

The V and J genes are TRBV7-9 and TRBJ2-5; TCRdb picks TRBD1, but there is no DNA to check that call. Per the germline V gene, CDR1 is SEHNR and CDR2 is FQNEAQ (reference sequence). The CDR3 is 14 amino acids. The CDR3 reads CASSSRDSQETQYF.

This chain's CDR3 is CASSDLGQGSQTQYF. The chain is built from TRBV5-1 and TRBJ2-5; TCRdb returns TRBD1, unconfirmable since there is no DNA. In germline, CDR1 is SGHRS, CDR2 YFSETQ. The CDR3 has 15 residues.

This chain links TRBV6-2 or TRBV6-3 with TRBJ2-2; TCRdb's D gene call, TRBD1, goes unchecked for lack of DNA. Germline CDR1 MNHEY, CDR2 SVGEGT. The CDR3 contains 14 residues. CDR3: CAVGQGAYTGELFF.

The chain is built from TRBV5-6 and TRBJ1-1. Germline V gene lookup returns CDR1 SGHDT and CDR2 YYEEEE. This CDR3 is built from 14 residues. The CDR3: CASSLLKMNTEAFF.

The CDR3 loop is CASALATENIQYF. The chain links TRBV7-9 to TRBJ2-4. This CDR3 comprises 13 residues. Per the germline V gene, CDR1 is SEHNR and CDR2 is FQNEAQ (reference sequence).